This T cell receptor beta chain was sequenced for a study of cytomegalovirus exposure and HLA in healthy donors. Notes on the study in general: Cytomegalovirus status was reportedly diagnosed by the classifier with high sensitivity and specificity. Later work found most CMV-associated TCR beta chains apparently HLA-restricted.

For this clone: The antigen is undetermined.

In the PCR, 60 Vbeta and 13 Jbeta primers were used. The protocol was immunoSEQ multiplex PCR, while the TCRdb copy is restricted to in-frame clones and leaves out a portion. The data show 65,000 to 85,000 clones, over 9% seen once. The CDR3 is 13 amino acids. Between the trimmed V and J ends, which lost 3 bases and 5 bases, there was a span of 10 bases. Looked up from germline, CDR1 is MNHEY and CDR2 is SMNVEV (reference sequence). This chain connects TRBV27 to TRBJ2-5; possibly TRBD1 for D (5 bases). The specimen sequenced was PBMCs. This clonotype was obtained from a man aged 55 to 70 in good health and CMV-seropositive. CDR3 sequence: CASSFSGRETQYF. As DNA, the CDR3 is TGTGCCAGCAGTTTCTCAGGGCGCGAGACCCAGTACTTC.